What follows are 7 T cell receptor beta chains derived from one specimen sequenced in a study of blood T cells in healthy people across ages. Using a J-beta primer mix together with a sample-barcoded 5' primer, a second PCR was run for about 7 to 12 cycles. TCRdb independently ran MiXCR on the 5' RACE reads; one entry per CDR3 protein. The table has about 1,500,000 distinct CDR3 sequences, roughly 27% seen once. Sequencing was performed on blood. Source of these receptors: a woman aged 25 to 39 in good health.

The rearrangement joins TRBV30 to TRBJ2-4; 11 bases fit TRBD2. Germline CDR1 is GTSNPN and CDR2 is SVGIG (reference sequence). The trim removed 4 bases at V and 13 bases at J, leaving 9 bases unmatched. The CDR3 is made up of 13 amino acids. The chain's CDR3 is CAWNIAGGREQYF. As DNA, the CDR3 is TGTGCCTGGAATATAGCGGGAGGGCGGGAGCAGTACTTC.

The V call is TRBV11-2, the J call TRBJ2-4, with D perhaps being TRBD1 or TRBD2 (6 bases each). CDR3 size: 16 residues. Germline V lookup: CDR1 SGHAT, CDR2 FQNNGV. V dropped 4 bases and J dropped 8 bases, with 21 bases sitting between them. The CDR3 reads CASSSSSSARGDIQYF. The CDR3 DNA sequence: TGTGCCAGCAGCTCAAGTAGCAGCGCTAGGGGGGACATTCAGTACTTC.

This chain links TRBV12-3 or TRBV12-4 with TRBJ2-1; 8 bases agree with TRBD2. The CDR3 is made up of 13 amino acids. V lost 10 bases to trimming and J lost 9 bases; unmatched junction nucleotides: 11. CDR3 amino acids: CANRAGGDGEQFF. The CDR3, as DNA: TGTGCCAACCGGGCGGGAGGTGACGGTGAGCAGTTCTTC.

As concerns this clonotype: A much larger clone is a single base away; this may be a read error. This chain joins TRBV12-3 or TRBV12-4 and TRBJ2-4; the D gene is possibly TRBD2 (5 bases). With the DNA end fitting TRBJ2-7 better, the J assignment may be wrong. The CDR3 loop spans 13 amino acids. This chain's CDR3 is CAGGRSGTYEQYF. The CDR3 coding sequence is TGTGCCGGCGGAAGGAGCGGAACCTACGAGCAGTACTTC.

Many counts were recorded for this clonotype. The gene calls are TRBV12-3 or TRBV12-4 and TRBJ2-1; 7 nucleotides agree with TRBD2. The length of the CDR3 is 16 residues. J was trimmed by 0 bases and V by 6 bases; bases with no gene match: 8. The CDR3 DNA sequence: TGTGCCAGCAGCACGGCTAGCGGTAGCTCCTACAATGAGCAGTTCTTC. Protein: CASSTASGSSYNEQFF.

Only a few counts were recorded for this clonotype. V is TRBV20-1 and J is TRBJ2-7; possible D gene TRBD2, 5 bases. This CDR3 has 17 amino acids. Trimming shortened V by 5 bases and J by 7 bases, and 30 bases separated the two germline ends. Germline V gene data show CDR1 as DFQATT and CDR2 as SNEGSKA (reference sequence). The CDR3 bases are TGCAGTGCTCGCGAGGTCTCGGGATTCTCCGAGGCGATAGAGCAGTACTTC. As protein: CSAREVSGFSEAIEQYF.

This clonotype was found a few times. The rearrangement joins TRBV5-1 to TRBJ2-2, with D possibly being TRBD1 (5 bases). This CDR3 region has 15 residues. With 3 bases removed from V and 4 bases from J, the gap between germline ends came to 13 bases. Germline values: CDR1 SGHRS, CDR2 YFSETQ. The CDR3 region is CASSYVGASTGELFF. Here the CDR3 DNA reads TGCGCCAGCAGCTACGTTGGGGCCAGCACCGGGGAGCTGTTTTTT.